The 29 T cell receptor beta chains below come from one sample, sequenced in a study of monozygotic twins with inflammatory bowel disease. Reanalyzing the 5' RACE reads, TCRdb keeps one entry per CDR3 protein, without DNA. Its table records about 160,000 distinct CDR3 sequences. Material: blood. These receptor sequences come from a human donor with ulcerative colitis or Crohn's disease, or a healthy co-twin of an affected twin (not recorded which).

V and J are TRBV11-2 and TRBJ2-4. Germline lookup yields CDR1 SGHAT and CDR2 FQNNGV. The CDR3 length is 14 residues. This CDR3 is CASSRAASQDIQYF.

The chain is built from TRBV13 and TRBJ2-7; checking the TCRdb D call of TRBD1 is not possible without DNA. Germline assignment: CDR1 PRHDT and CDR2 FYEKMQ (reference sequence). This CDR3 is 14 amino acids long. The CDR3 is CASSTPSSIGEQYF.

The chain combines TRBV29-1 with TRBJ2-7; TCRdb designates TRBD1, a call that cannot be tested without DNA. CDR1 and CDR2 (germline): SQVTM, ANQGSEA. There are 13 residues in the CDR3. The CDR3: CSVSDRDSYEQYF.

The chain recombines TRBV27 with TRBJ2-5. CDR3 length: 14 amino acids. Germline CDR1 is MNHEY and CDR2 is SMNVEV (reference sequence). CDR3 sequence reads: CASSYQPYQETQYF.

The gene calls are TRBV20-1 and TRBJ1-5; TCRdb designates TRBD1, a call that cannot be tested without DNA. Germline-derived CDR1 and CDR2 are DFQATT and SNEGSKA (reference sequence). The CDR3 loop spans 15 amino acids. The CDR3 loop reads CSATPGTNSNQPQHF.

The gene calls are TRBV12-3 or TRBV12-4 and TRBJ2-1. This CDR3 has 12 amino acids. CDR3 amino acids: CASSFWRDEQFF.

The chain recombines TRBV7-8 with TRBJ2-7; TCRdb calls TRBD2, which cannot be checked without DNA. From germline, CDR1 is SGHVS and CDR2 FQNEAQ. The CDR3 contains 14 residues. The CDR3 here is CASSSLAGDHEQYF.

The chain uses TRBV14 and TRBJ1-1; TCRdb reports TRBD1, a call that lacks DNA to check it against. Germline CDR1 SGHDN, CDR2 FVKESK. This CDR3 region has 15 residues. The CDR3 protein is CASSLRTGLNTEAFF. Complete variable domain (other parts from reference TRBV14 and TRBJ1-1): EAGVTQFPSHSVIEKGQTVTLRCDPISGHDNLYWYRRVMGKEIKFLLHFVKESKQDESGMPNNRFLAERTGGTYSTLKVQPAELEDSGVYFCASSLRTGLNTEAFFGQGTRLTVV.

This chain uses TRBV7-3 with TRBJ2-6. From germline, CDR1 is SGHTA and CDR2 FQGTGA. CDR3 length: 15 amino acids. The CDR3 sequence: CASSYGVPGANVLTF.

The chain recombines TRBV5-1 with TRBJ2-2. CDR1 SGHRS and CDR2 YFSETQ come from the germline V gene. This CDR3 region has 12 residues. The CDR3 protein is CASSLGAGELFF.

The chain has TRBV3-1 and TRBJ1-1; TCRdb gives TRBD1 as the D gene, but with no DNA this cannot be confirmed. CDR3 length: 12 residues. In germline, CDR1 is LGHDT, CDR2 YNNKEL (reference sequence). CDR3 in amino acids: CASSFREGGAFF.

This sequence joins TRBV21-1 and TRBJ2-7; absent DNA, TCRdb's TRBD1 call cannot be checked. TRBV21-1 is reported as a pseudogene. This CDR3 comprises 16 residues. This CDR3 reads CASSTDRGLVTYEQYF.

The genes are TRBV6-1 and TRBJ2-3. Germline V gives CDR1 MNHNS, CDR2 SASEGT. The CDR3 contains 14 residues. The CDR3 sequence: CASSEGLGPDTQYF.

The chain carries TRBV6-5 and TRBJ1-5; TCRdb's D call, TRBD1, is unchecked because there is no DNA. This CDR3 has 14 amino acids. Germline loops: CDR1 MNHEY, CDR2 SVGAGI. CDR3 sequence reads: CASSYFQGNQPQHF.

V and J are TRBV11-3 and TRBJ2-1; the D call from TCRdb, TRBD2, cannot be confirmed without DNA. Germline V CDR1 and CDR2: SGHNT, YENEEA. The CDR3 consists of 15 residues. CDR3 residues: CASSAGTSSYNEQFF.

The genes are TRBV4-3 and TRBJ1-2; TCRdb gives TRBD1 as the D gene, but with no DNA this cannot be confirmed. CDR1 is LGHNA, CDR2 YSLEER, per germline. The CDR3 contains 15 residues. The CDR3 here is CASSQGQGAVYGYTF.

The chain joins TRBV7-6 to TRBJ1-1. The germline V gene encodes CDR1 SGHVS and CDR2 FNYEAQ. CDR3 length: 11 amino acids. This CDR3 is CASSLTQEAFF. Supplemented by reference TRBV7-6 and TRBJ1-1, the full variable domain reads GAGVSQSPRYKVTKRGQDVALRCDPISGHVSLYWYRQALGQGPEFLTYFNYEAQQDKSGLPNDRFSAERPEGSISTLTIQRTEQRDSAMYRCASSLTQEAFFGQGTRLTVV.

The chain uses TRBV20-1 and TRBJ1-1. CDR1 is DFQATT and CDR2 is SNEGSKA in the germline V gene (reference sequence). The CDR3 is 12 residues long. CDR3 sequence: CSARKLNTEAFF.

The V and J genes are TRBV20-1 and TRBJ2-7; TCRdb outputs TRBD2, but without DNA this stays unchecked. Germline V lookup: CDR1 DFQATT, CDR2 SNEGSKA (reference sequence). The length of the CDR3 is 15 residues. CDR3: CSARDGRGGSYEQYF.

The CDR3 sequence is CASSLSRGQGNQPQHF. The rearrangement links TRBV7-8 to TRBJ1-5; TCRdb indicates TRBD1, and absent DNA this call remains unverified. The CDR3 length is 16 residues. Germline V CDR1 and CDR2: SGHVS, FQNEAQ.

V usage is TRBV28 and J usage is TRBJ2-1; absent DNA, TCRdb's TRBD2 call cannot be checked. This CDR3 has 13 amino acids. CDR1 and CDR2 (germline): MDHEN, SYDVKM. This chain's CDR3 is CASKLAGGNEQFF.

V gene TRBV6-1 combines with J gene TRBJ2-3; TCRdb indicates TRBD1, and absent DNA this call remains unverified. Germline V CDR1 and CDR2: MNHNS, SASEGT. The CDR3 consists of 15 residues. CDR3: CASRRDRRFGDTQYF.

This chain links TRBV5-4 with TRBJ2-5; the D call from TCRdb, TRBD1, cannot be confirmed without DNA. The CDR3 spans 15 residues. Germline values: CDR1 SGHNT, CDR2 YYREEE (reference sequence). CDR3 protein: CASSGRLGVKETQYF.

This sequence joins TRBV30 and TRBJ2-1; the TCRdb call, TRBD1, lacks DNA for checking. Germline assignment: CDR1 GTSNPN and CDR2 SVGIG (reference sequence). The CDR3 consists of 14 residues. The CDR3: CAWDITPDRGEQFF. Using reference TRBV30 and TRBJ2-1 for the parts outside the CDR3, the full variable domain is SQTIHQWPATLVQPVGSPLSLECTVEGTSNPNLYWYRQAAGRGLQLLFYSVGIGQISSEVPQNLSASRPQDRQFILSSKKLLLSDSGFYLCAWDITPDRGEQFFGPGTRLTVL.

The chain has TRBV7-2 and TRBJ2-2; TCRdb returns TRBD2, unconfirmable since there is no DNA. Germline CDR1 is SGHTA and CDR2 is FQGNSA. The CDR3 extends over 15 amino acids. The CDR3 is CASSLRRPNTGELFF.

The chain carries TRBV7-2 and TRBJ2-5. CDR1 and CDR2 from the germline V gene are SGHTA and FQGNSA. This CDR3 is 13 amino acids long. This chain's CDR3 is CASSLGRRETQYF.

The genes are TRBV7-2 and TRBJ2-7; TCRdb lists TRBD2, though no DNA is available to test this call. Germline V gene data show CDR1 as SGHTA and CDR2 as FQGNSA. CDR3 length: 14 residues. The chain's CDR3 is CASSGSGSSYEQYF. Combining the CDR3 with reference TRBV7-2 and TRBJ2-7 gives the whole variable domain GAGVSQSPSNKVTEKGKDVELRCDPISGHTALYWYRQSLGQGLEFLIYFQGNSAPDKSGLPSDRFSAERTGGSVSTLTIQRTQQEDSAVYLCASSGSGSSYEQYFGPGTRLTVT.

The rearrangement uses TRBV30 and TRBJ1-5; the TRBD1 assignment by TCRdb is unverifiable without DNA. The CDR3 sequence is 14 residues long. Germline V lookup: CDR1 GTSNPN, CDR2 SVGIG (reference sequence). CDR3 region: CAWSSSGGNQPQHF. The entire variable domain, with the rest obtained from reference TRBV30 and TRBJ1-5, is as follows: SQTIHQWPATLVQPVGSPLSLECTVEGTSNPNLYWYRQAAGRGLQLLFYSVGIGQISSEVPQNLSASRPQDRQFILSSKKLLLSDSGFYLCAWSSSGGNQPQHFGDGTRLSIL.

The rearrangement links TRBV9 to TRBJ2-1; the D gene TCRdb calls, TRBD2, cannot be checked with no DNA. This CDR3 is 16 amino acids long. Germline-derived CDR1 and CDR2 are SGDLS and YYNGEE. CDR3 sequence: CASSVGQGLADNEQFF.